A selection of T cell receptor beta chains follows, all from one sample in a study of regulatory T cells in long-lasting Graves disease. Each CDR3 protein gets one entry after TCRdb re-called the multiplex PCR reads with MiXCR. This sample carries hundreds of thousands of distinct CDR3 sequences, around 13% of them seen once, and the ten largest clones take about 8.3%. In addition, the sample was reused for a study of T cells in Graves' hyperthyroidism and ophthalmopathy.

This sample comprised peripheral blood mononuclear cells (PBMCs), obtained at new diagnosis, from a patient treated with antithyroid drugs. The receptors originated from a woman aged 25-40 years with Graves disease. The CDR3 runs from the conserved cysteine through the conserved F or W. Fields, in order: J gene, clone size, D gene, V gene, CDR3 protein, CDR3 DNA. A D gene is named only where the DNA matches it firmly. Clone size appears in some rows only: once, few, many, or a class for an expanded clone.

J gene: TRBJ2-2
clone size: NA
D gene: NA
V gene: TRBV6-2/TRBV6-3
CDR3 protein: CASISRLNTGELFF
CDR3 DNA: TGTGCCAGCATCTCGCGACTTAACACCGGGGAGCTGTTTTTT

J gene: TRBJ2-2
clone size: NA
D gene: NA
V gene: TRBV18
CDR3 protein: CASSQRRPPGGELFF
CDR3 DNA: TGTGCCAGCTCACAGCGTCGGCCCCCCGGCGGGGAGCTGTTTTTT

J gene: TRBJ2-1
clone size: many
D gene: TRBD1
V gene: TRBV11-2
CDR3 protein: CASSAGPGTGVDEQFF
CDR3 DNA: TGTGCCAGCAGCGCCGGGCCCGGGACAGGGGTCGATGAGCAGTTCTTC

J gene: TRBJ1-5
clone size: many
D gene: NA
V gene: TRBV6-1
CDR3 protein: CASKRSQFNQPQHF
CDR3 DNA: TGTGCCAGCAAACGGTCGCAGTTCAATCAGCCCCAGCATTTT

J gene: TRBJ1-1
clone size: many
D gene: NA
V gene: TRBV20-1
CDR3 protein: CSARDPRGGGTEAFF
CDR3 DNA: TGCAGTGCTAGAGATCCTCGCGGGGGAGGGACTGAAGCTTTCTTT

J gene: TRBJ1-5
clone size: many
D gene: NA
V gene: TRBV28
CDR3 protein: CASSQNSQGYFNQPQHF
CDR3 DNA: TGTGCCAGCAGCCAGAACTCTCAGGGGTACTTCAATCAGCCCCAGCATTTT

J gene: TRBJ2-2
clone size: few
D gene: NA
V gene: TRBV29-1
CDR3 protein: CSVEEGGSGSGELFF
CDR3 DNA: TGCAGCGTTGAGGAGGGTGGGAGTGGGTCCGGGGAGCTGTTTTTT

J gene: TRBJ2-7
clone size: many
D gene: NA
V gene: TRBV12-3/TRBV12-4
CDR3 protein: CASSPLRLAESKVQYEQYF
CDR3 DNA: TGTGCCAGCAGTCCGCTTCGGCTAGCTGAGTCAAAGGTCCAATACGAGCAGTACTTC

J gene: TRBJ2-2
clone size: many
D gene: NA
V gene: TRBV6-1
CDR3 protein: CASSEAMKVTGELFF
CDR3 DNA: TGTGCCAGCAGTGAGGCCATGAAGGTCACCGGGGAGCTGTTTTTT

J gene: TRBJ1-1
clone size: many
D gene: TRBD1
V gene: TRBV20-1
CDR3 protein: CSAWGQGNTEAFF
CDR3 DNA: TGCAGTGCTTGGGGACAGGGGAACACTGAAGCTTTCTTT

J gene: TRBJ1-1
clone size: NA
D gene: TRBD1
V gene: TRBV2
CDR3 protein: CASSTGAGTEAFF
CDR3 DNA: TGTGCCAGCAGTACAGGGGCCGGCACTGAAGCTTTCTTT

J gene: TRBJ2-2
clone size: NA
D gene: TRBD1
V gene: TRBV5-5
CDR3 protein: CASSLVTGSTGELFF
CDR3 DNA: TGTGCCAGCAGCTTAGTGACAGGGAGCACCGGGGAGCTGTTTTTT

J gene: TRBJ2-7
clone size: NA
D gene: TRBD1
V gene: TRBV2
CDR3 protein: CASRFRRQGAAEQYF
CDR3 DNA: TGTGCCAGCCGTTTCCGTAGACAGGGGGCTGCCGAGCAGTACTTC

J gene: TRBJ2-7
clone size: many
D gene: TRBD2
V gene: TRBV28
CDR3 protein: CASSRPGDGRAEQYF
CDR3 DNA: TGTGCCAGCAGTCGCCCGGGTGACGGGAGGGCCGAGCAGTACTTC

J gene: TRBJ2-1
clone size: few
D gene: NA
V gene: TRBV24-1
CDR3 protein: CATSDLGDNEQFF
CDR3 DNA: TGTGCCACCAGTGACCTGGGGGACAATGAGCAGTTCTTC

J gene: TRBJ2-3
clone size: few
D gene: NA
V gene: TRBV6-1
CDR3 protein: CASRIDTTDTQYF
CDR3 DNA: TGTGCCAGCAGGATAGACACCACAGATACGCAGTATTTT

J gene: TRBJ2-3
clone size: many
D gene: NA
V gene: TRBV3-1
CDR3 protein: CASVGASSTDTQYF
CDR3 DNA: TGTGCCAGCGTAGGGGCATCCAGCACAGATACGCAGTATTTT

J gene: TRBJ2-7
clone size: few
D gene: TRBD2
V gene: TRBV27
CDR3 protein: CASSLFGTSGTSYEQYF
CDR3 DNA: TGTGCCAGCAGTTTATTCGGGACTAGCGGGACTTCCTACGAGCAGTACTTC

J gene: TRBJ2-5
clone size: many
D gene: NA
V gene: TRBV7-9
CDR3 protein: CASGEGEGVRQETQYF
CDR3 DNA: TGTGCCAGCGGGGAAGGCGAAGGAGTCCGCCAAGAGACCCAGTACTTC

J gene: TRBJ2-1
clone size: many
D gene: TRBD2
V gene: TRBV11-3
CDR3 protein: CASSSDGGLAGYNEQFF
CDR3 DNA: TGTGCCAGCAGCTCGGATGGGGGACTAGCGGGGTACAATGAGCAGTTCTTC

J gene: TRBJ2-3
clone size: many
D gene: TRBD2
V gene: TRBV28
CDR3 protein: CASSSITSDADTQYF
CDR3 DNA: TGTGCCAGCAGTTCCATCACTAGCGACGCAGATACGCAGTATTTT

J gene: TRBJ1-2
clone size: NA
D gene: NA
V gene: TRBV30
CDR3 protein: CAWTVWGKGGYTF
CDR3 DNA: TGTGCCTGGACTGTTTGGGGCAAAGGAGGCTACACCTTC

J gene: TRBJ2-3
clone size: NA
D gene: TRBD2
V gene: TRBV20-1
CDR3 protein: CSVSGGSKTDTQYF
CDR3 DNA: TGCAGTGTTAGTGGCGGGAGCAAGACAGATACGCAGTATTTT

J gene: TRBJ2-7
clone size: NA
D gene: NA
V gene: TRBV27
CDR3 protein: CASSLQGSYGQYF
CDR3 DNA: TGTGCCAGCAGTTTGCAGGGTTCCTACGGGCAGTACTTC

J gene: TRBJ2-7
clone size: few
D gene: TRBD1
V gene: TRBV6-2/TRBV6-3
CDR3 protein: CASTLRDRGPYEQYF
CDR3 DNA: TGTGCCAGCACCCTCCGGGACAGGGGTCCCTACGAGCAGTACTTC

J gene: TRBJ2-2
clone size: NA
D gene: TRBD2
V gene: TRBV3-1
CDR3 protein: CASSRTSGGPAAGELFF
CDR3 DNA: TGTGCCAGCAGTCGAACCTCGGGAGGGCCTGCGGCCGGGGAGCTGTTTTTT

J gene: TRBJ1-5
clone size: NA
D gene: NA
V gene: TRBV12-3/TRBV12-4
CDR3 protein: CASSFGRDQPQHF
CDR3 DNA: TGTGCCAGCAGTTTTGGAAGGGATCAGCCCCAGCATTTT

J gene: TRBJ1-1
clone size: NA
D gene: NA
V gene: TRBV6-1
CDR3 protein: CASNRQTDQNTEAFF
CDR3 DNA: TGTGCCAGCAATCGTCAGACCGATCAGAACACTGAAGCTTTCTTT

J gene: TRBJ2-7
clone size: many
D gene: NA
V gene: TRBV12-3/TRBV12-4
CDR3 protein: CASSLEQGWSYEQYF
CDR3 DNA: TGTGCCAGCAGTTTAGAACAGGGCTGGAGCTACGAGCAGTACTTC

J gene: TRBJ1-1
clone size: many
D gene: NA
V gene: TRBV9
CDR3 protein: CASSVGTGVTEAFF
CDR3 DNA: TGTGCCAGCAGCGTAGGAACCGGGGTGACTGAAGCTTTCTTT

J gene: TRBJ1-6
clone size: many
D gene: NA
V gene: TRBV30
CDR3 protein: CAWSVSPNSPLHF
CDR3 DNA: TGTGCCTGGAGTGTAAGCCCGAATTCACCCCTCCACTTT

J gene: TRBJ1-1
clone size: many
D gene: NA
V gene: TRBV18
CDR3 protein: CASSPDSTNFEAFF
CDR3 DNA: TGTGCCAGCTCACCGGACAGTACCAACTTTGAAGCTTTCTTT

J gene: TRBJ2-2
clone size: many
D gene: TRBD2
V gene: TRBV12-3/TRBV12-4
CDR3 protein: CASSSWTSGAPGELFF
CDR3 DNA: TGTGCCAGCAGTTCTTGGACTAGCGGGGCCCCCGGGGAGCTGTTTTTT

J gene: TRBJ1-1
clone size: many
D gene: NA
V gene: TRBV19
CDR3 protein: CASSIGDMLTEAFF
CDR3 DNA: TGTGCCAGTAGTATCGGGGACATGTTGACTGAAGCTTTCTTT

J gene: TRBJ2-7
clone size: NA
D gene: TRBD1
V gene: TRBV27
CDR3 protein: CASRRTGDEQYF
CDR3 DNA: TGTGCCAGCAGAAGGACAGGGGACGAGCAGTACTTC

J gene: TRBJ2-1
clone size: many
D gene: TRBD2
V gene: TRBV24-1
CDR3 protein: CATSDLRLAGGRVSYEQFF
CDR3 DNA: TGTGCCACCAGTGATTTGCGGCTAGCGGGAGGGCGTGTTTCCTATGAGCAGTTCTTC

J gene: TRBJ1-2
clone size: NA
D gene: NA
V gene: TRBV4-1
CDR3 protein: CASSQERGAFYGHTF
CDR3 DNA: TGCGCCAGCAGCCAAGAACGGGGGGCCTTCTATGGCCACACCTTC

J gene: TRBJ1-1
clone size: many
D gene: TRBD1
V gene: TRBV5-1
CDR3 protein: CASISTGGGVNTEAFF
CDR3 DNA: TGCGCCAGCATCAGCACAGGGGGCGGCGTGAACACTGAAGCTTTCTTT

J gene: TRBJ2-5
clone size: many
D gene: TRBD1
V gene: TRBV18
CDR3 protein: CASSTGQGDRETQYF
CDR3 DNA: TGTGCCAGCTCAACAGGACAGGGGGACCGAGAGACCCAGTACTTC

J gene: TRBJ2-5
clone size: many
D gene: TRBD2
V gene: TRBV2
CDR3 protein: CASSRRLAGKQETQYF
CDR3 DNA: TGTGCCAGCAGTCGGCGACTAGCGGGAAAACAAGAGACCCAGTACTTC